This is a list of T cell receptor beta chains from one sample in a study of blood T cell repertoires in COVID-19. Here immunoSEQ multiplex PCR was the method, and the copy in TCRdb shows in-frame clones only, minus some. The table lists some 110,000 clones, 85% to 90% of them singletons. Material for sequencing was peripheral blood. The receptor source for this set is a man aged 70-80 years who had recovered from COVID-19. Each CDR3 is given with its conserved first and last residue. The D gene is left open where the match is weak. Not all rows give a size; the values are once, few, many and, for expanded clones, a class.

j_gene: TRBJ2-5
len: 13
v_gene: TRBV2
d_gene: -
abundance: -
CDR3nt: TGTGCCAGCAGTGACAGGGGCGGAGAGACCCAGTACTTC
CDR3aa: CASSDRGGETQYF

j_gene: TRBJ2-3
len: 13
v_gene: TRBV19
d_gene: -
abundance: -
CDR3nt: TGTGCCAGTAGTATCCAGGGTTCAGATACGCAGTATTTT
CDR3aa: CASSIQGSDTQYF

j_gene: TRBJ2-7
len: 15
v_gene: TRBV5-1
d_gene: -
abundance: -
CDR3nt: TGCGCCAGCAGCAAGGAGGGGGCAGGGTACCACGAGCAGTACTTC
CDR3aa: CASSKEGAGYHEQYF

j_gene: TRBJ1-2
len: 16
v_gene: TRBV24-1
d_gene: TRBD1
abundance: -
CDR3nt: TGTGCCACCAGTGACCCCCGGACAGGGGTGGTCGGTGGCTACACCTTC
CDR3aa: CATSDPRTGVVGGYTF

j_gene: TRBJ2-7
len: 18
v_gene: TRBV27
d_gene: TRBD1
abundance: -
CDR3nt: TGTGCCAGCAGTTTCCGTAACCCCGGGACAGGTTTGGACTACGAGCAGTACTTC
CDR3aa: CASSFRNPGTGLDYEQYF

j_gene: TRBJ2-1
len: 16
v_gene: TRBV5-1
d_gene: -
abundance: -
CDR3nt: TGCGCCAGCAGCCACGATGGGGGGGCCTCCTACAATGAGCAGTTCTTC
CDR3aa: CASSHDGGASYNEQFF

j_gene: TRBJ1-1
len: 14
v_gene: TRBV19
d_gene: -
abundance: -
CDR3nt: TGTGCCAGTAGTATTAAGGGGCTGGGAACTGAAGCTTTCTTT
CDR3aa: CASSIKGLGTEAFF

j_gene: TRBJ1-2
len: 17
v_gene: TRBV4-2
d_gene: TRBD1
abundance: -
CDR3nt: TGTGCCAGCAGCCAAGATAACCCAGGACAGGGTACCTATGGCTACACCTTC
CDR3aa: CASSQDNPGQGTYGYTF

j_gene: TRBJ1-6
len: 14
v_gene: TRBV2
d_gene: -
abundance: -
CDR3nt: TGTGCCAGCAGTTCACAGGTTCTATATTCACCCCTCCACTTT
CDR3aa: CASSSQVLYSPLHF

j_gene: TRBJ2-1
len: 15
v_gene: TRBV13
d_gene: -
abundance: -
CDR3nt: TGTGCCAGCAGCCCCCGGGGGGCCAGTCTGTATGAGCAGTTCTTC
CDR3aa: CASSPRGASLYEQFF

j_gene: TRBJ2-1
len: 16
v_gene: TRBV9
d_gene: TRBD2
abundance: -
CDR3nt: TGTGCCAGCAGCACCATAGCGGGAGCGATTTACAATGAGCAGTTCTTC
CDR3aa: CASSTIAGAIYNEQFF

j_gene: TRBJ2-1
len: 15
v_gene: TRBV7-9
d_gene: -
abundance: few
CDR3nt: TGTGCCAGCAGCTTAGACGGGGGAAACTACAATGAGCAGTTCTTC
CDR3aa: CASSLDGGNYNEQFF

j_gene: TRBJ1-1
len: 14
v_gene: TRBV9
d_gene: -
abundance: -
CDR3nt: TGTGCCAGCAGCCCACAAATCGGGGGCACTGAAGCTTTCTTT
CDR3aa: CASSPQIGGTEAFF

j_gene: TRBJ2-3
len: 15
v_gene: TRBV6-5
d_gene: -
abundance: -
CDR3nt: TGTGCCAGCAGTTACTCTCAGCAGGGTACAGATACGCAGTATTTT
CDR3aa: CASSYSQQGTDTQYF

j_gene: TRBJ2-5
len: 15
v_gene: TRBV2
d_gene: TRBD1
abundance: -
CDR3nt: TGTGCCAGCAGTTTCCAGTACGACAGGGACGAGACCCAGTACTTC
CDR3aa: CASSFQYDRDETQYF

j_gene: TRBJ1-6
len: 15
v_gene: TRBV4-1
d_gene: TRBD1
abundance: -
CDR3nt: TGCGCCAGCAGCCAAAAGGGGACAGGGACGTCACCCCTCCACTTT
CDR3aa: CASSQKGTGTSPLHF

j_gene: TRBJ2-4
len: 14
v_gene: TRBV4-3
d_gene: -
abundance: -
CDR3nt: TGCGCCAGCAGCCTAAACTCCCGAGGAAACATTCAGTACTTC
CDR3aa: CASSLNSRGNIQYF

j_gene: TRBJ1-2
len: 13
v_gene: TRBV15
d_gene: -
abundance: -
CDR3nt: TGTGCCACCGCGACGGACAGTAACTATGGCTACACCTTC
CDR3aa: CATATDSNYGYTF

j_gene: TRBJ2-1
len: 14
v_gene: TRBV5-4
d_gene: -
abundance: -
CDR3nt: TGTGCCAGCAGCTTAGAGGGTAAGGACAATGAGCAGTTCTTC
CDR3aa: CASSLEGKDNEQFF

j_gene: TRBJ1-2
len: 15
v_gene: TRBV7-9
d_gene: -
abundance: once
CDR3nt: TGTGCCAGCAGCCAAAGTGCGATCCCTAACTATGGCTACACCTTC
CDR3aa: CASSQSAIPNYGYTF

j_gene: TRBJ1-2
len: 12
v_gene: TRBV2
d_gene: -
abundance: -
CDR3nt: TGTGCCAGCGGGACGCAGGGGTATGGCTACACCTTC
CDR3aa: CASGTQGYGYTF

j_gene: TRBJ2-3
len: 15
v_gene: TRBV4-3
d_gene: TRBD2
abundance: -
CDR3nt: TGCGCCAGCAGCCAATTGGTGGGAGGGCCGGATACGCAGTATTTT
CDR3aa: CASSQLVGGPDTQYF

j_gene: TRBJ2-1
len: 17
v_gene: TRBV7-9
d_gene: TRBD2
abundance: -
CDR3nt: TGTGCCAGCAGCCAAAAACCGGGACTAGCGAGTTACAATGAGCAGTTCTTC
CDR3aa: CASSQKPGLASYNEQFF

j_gene: TRBJ1-6
len: 15
v_gene: TRBV27
d_gene: -
abundance: few
CDR3nt: TGTGCCAGCAGTTTATCCGGCAGGGGTAATTCACCCCTCCACTTT
CDR3aa: CASSLSGRGNSPLHF

j_gene: TRBJ2-5
len: 14
v_gene: TRBV2
d_gene: -
abundance: -
CDR3nt: TGTGCCAGCAGTCCCCGGGGTGGCCAAGAGACCCAGTACTTC
CDR3aa: CASSPRGGQETQYF

j_gene: TRBJ1-2
len: 14
v_gene: TRBV7-9
d_gene: -
abundance: -
CDR3nt: TGTGCCAGCAGCTTAGGACCGCCAGGGCGAGGCTACACCTTC
CDR3aa: CASSLGPPGRGYTF

j_gene: TRBJ2-7
len: 13
v_gene: TRBV2
d_gene: -
abundance: -
CDR3nt: TGTGCCAGCAGTAATGCGGAATCCTACGAGCAGTACTTC
CDR3aa: CASSNAESYEQYF

j_gene: TRBJ2-5
len: 11
v_gene: TRBV27
d_gene: -
abundance: -
CDR3nt: TGTGCCAGCAGTTTTCAGGGGACCCAGTACTTC
CDR3aa: CASSFQGTQYF

j_gene: TRBJ2-1
len: 13
v_gene: TRBV7-7
d_gene: -
abundance: -
CDR3nt: TGTGCCAGCAGCCAAGGACTAACGAATGAGCAGTTCTTC
CDR3aa: CASSQGLTNEQFF

j_gene: TRBJ2-3
len: 18
v_gene: TRBV7-9
d_gene: TRBD2
abundance: -
CDR3nt: TGTGCCAGCAGCAATCTAGCGGGAGGGCCGGGGGGCACAGATACGCAGTATTTT
CDR3aa: CASSNLAGGPGGTDTQYF

j_gene: TRBJ1-2
len: 14
v_gene: TRBV4-2
d_gene: -
abundance: -
CDR3nt: TGTGCCAGCAGCCAAGCAGGGGCCTACTATGGCTACACCTTC
CDR3aa: CASSQAGAYYGYTF

j_gene: TRBJ1-1
len: 14
v_gene: TRBV7-8
d_gene: TRBD1
abundance: -
CDR3nt: TGTGCCAGCAGCCGGACAGGGGGTGAGACTGAAGCTTTCTTT
CDR3aa: CASSRTGGETEAFF

j_gene: TRBJ1-5
len: 15
v_gene: TRBV29-1
d_gene: -
abundance: few
CDR3nt: TGCAGCGTTGGAGGGCATGGGCAGGCCCGGGAGCCCCAGCATTTT
CDR3aa: CSVGGHGQAREPQHF

j_gene: TRBJ1-6
len: 16
v_gene: TRBV11-2
d_gene: TRBD1
abundance: -
CDR3nt: TGTGCCAGCAGCTTAGAGTACAGGGGAGGTTGGTCACCCCTCCACTTT
CDR3aa: CASSLEYRGGWSPLHF

j_gene: TRBJ1-6
len: 16
v_gene: TRBV5-4
d_gene: -
abundance: once
CDR3nt: TGTGCCAGCAGCAAAGGACAGAGCTCCTATAATTCACCCCTCCACTTT
CDR3aa: CASSKGQSSYNSPLHF